This passage covers 22 T cell receptor beta chains from one sample sequenced in a study of CXCR3-negative and CXCR3-positive naive CD8 T cells. The study made its TRB cDNA libraries by 5' RACE, adding UMI labels. TCRdb reprocessed the 5' RACE reads, with one entry per CDR3 protein and no DNA. This sample's table has approximately 45,000 distinct CDR3 sequences. The sample was memory CD8+ T cells from blood. The source is a human donor in good health. Some clones in this sample may be carry-over from other donors' samples.

The chain couples TRBV29-1 to TRBJ2-7; the TCRdb D gene call, TRBD1, has no DNA to confirm it. The CDR3 sequence is 13 residues long. In germline, CDR1 is SQVTM, CDR2 ANQGSEA. This chain's CDR3 is CSVETGPSYEQYF.

The chain recombines TRBV13 with TRBJ2-5; TCRdb proposes TRBD2, but this gene call is untestable without DNA. CDR1 PRHDT and CDR2 FYEKMQ come from the germline V gene (reference sequence). The CDR3 has 16 residues. The CDR3: CASSGARSGGRETQYF.

This sequence joins TRBV29-1 and TRBJ2-2; TCRdb's D call of TRBD2 is untestable without DNA. This CDR3 is 12 amino acids long. From germline, CDR1 is SQVTM and CDR2 ANQGSEA. CDR3 protein: CSVVQGTGELFF.

The gene calls are TRBV12-3 or TRBV12-4 and TRBJ1-1; TCRdb selects TRBD1, and the lack of DNA leaves this call unchecked. The CDR3 loop spans 14 amino acids. The CDR3 sequence: CASSFRVLTTEAFF.

The chain carries TRBV12-3 or TRBV12-4 and TRBJ2-5. The CDR3 is 13 amino acids. The CDR3 here is CASSPEVAKTQYF.

The chain has TRBV6-6 and TRBJ2-3. This CDR3 comprises 13 residues. The germline gives CDR1 MNHNY, CDR2 SVGAGI (reference sequence). CDR3 sequence reads: CASSMAAYDTQYF.

CDR3 region: CASSLSMGGDQPQHF. The chain is built from TRBV27 and TRBJ1-5; TCRdb picks TRBD1, but there is no DNA to check that call. Germline V CDR1 and CDR2: MNHEY, SMNVEV (reference sequence). The CDR3 covers 15 residues.

This sequence joins TRBV21-1 and TRBJ2-2; absent DNA, TCRdb's TRBD2 call cannot be checked. TRBV21-1 has pseudogene status. The CDR3 has 15 amino acids. The CDR3 reads CASSRGTEGPGELFF.

This chain connects TRBV5-1 to TRBJ2-1; TCRdb calls TRBD1, which cannot be checked without DNA. CDR1 and CDR2 (germline): SGHRS, YFSETQ. The CDR3 consists of 15 residues. Here the CDR3 reads CASSFLDRGDNEQFF.

The V gene is TRBV13, the J gene TRBJ2-7; TCRdb selects TRBD1, and the lack of DNA leaves this call unchecked. The CDR3 is made up of 14 amino acids. Germline V gene data show CDR1 as PRHDT and CDR2 as FYEKMQ (reference sequence). CDR3: CASSPLDRGSEQYF.

The chain combines TRBV4-1 with TRBJ2-1; TCRdb selects TRBD2, and the lack of DNA leaves this call unchecked. The germline gives CDR1 MGHRA, CDR2 YSYEKL. The CDR3 is made up of 16 amino acids. CDR3 sequence: CASSPGLAGSYNEQFF.

The V and J genes are TRBV12-3 or TRBV12-4 and TRBJ2-1; TCRdb's D gene call, TRBD1, goes unchecked for lack of DNA. The CDR3 extends over 15 amino acids. CDR3 protein: CASRLQVGFYNEQFF.

The chain has TRBV5-1 and TRBJ2-7. CDR3 length: 14 residues. CDR1 is SGHRS, CDR2 YFSETQ, per germline. Here the CDR3 reads CASSPTNGIYEQYF.

The rearrangement links TRBV6-5 to TRBJ2-7; the TRBD1 assignment by TCRdb is unverifiable without DNA. The CDR3 extends over 14 amino acids. Germline V gene lookup returns CDR1 MNHEY and CDR2 SVGAGI. CDR3 amino acids: CASNQGARSYEQYF.

V usage is TRBV12-3 or TRBV12-4 and J usage is TRBJ2-5. The CDR3 contains 14 residues. CDR3 region: CASRPEASQETQYF.

The CDR3 loop is CASSFVSLGGSPLHF. This chain uses TRBV28 with TRBJ1-6; TCRdb returns TRBD1, unconfirmable since there is no DNA. The CDR3 loop spans 15 amino acids. Germline V CDR1 and CDR2: MDHEN, SYDVKM.

V gene TRBV10-3 combines with J gene TRBJ2-7; the TCRdb call, TRBD2, lacks DNA for checking. This CDR3 spans 14 amino acids. Germline loops: CDR1 ENHRY, CDR2 SYGVKD. The CDR3 region is CAIEAGGASYEQYF.

This chain uses TRBV19 with TRBJ2-1; the TCRdb call, TRBD2, lacks DNA for checking. The CDR3 is made up of 13 amino acids. Germline V lookup: CDR1 LNHDA, CDR2 SQIVND (reference sequence). The CDR3 sequence: CASSWGVGNEQFF.

V is TRBV11-3 and J is TRBJ2-1; TCRdb names TRBD2, which stays unverified in the absence of DNA. The CDR3 runs 17 residues. CDR1 is SGHNT, CDR2 YENEEA, per germline. The CDR3 sequence is CASSLDQRRETHNEQFF.

The chain has TRBV4-1 and TRBJ1-1; the TCRdb call, TRBD1, lacks DNA for checking. CDR1 is MGHRA and CDR2 is YSYEKL in the germline V gene. The CDR3 covers 15 residues. The CDR3 loop reads CASSQASGTVYEAFF.

The V and J genes are TRBV20-1 and TRBJ2-7. The CDR3 loop spans 12 amino acids. CDR1 is DFQATT and CDR2 is SNEGSKA in the germline V gene (reference sequence). This CDR3 reads CSARGLDYEQYF.

The chain carries TRBV6-2 or TRBV6-3 and TRBJ2-1; the D call of TRBD1 rests on TCRdb alone, since no DNA is present to check it. CDR1 and CDR2 from the germline V gene are MNHEY and SVGEGT. This CDR3 is 13 amino acids long. The CDR3 region is CATGLNGANEQFF.